The 15 T cell receptor beta chains below were found in one sample sequenced in a study of blood T cell repertoires in COVID-19. Some clones are missing from TCRdb's copy, which holds only in-frame ones; the method was immunoSEQ multiplex PCR. Of about 180,000 clones in the sample, roughly nine tenths are singletons; the top ten hold over 2%. The source material was PBMCs or T cells enriched from blood (not recorded which). The receptor source for this set is a woman in her thirties or forties with acute COVID-19.

This chain uses TRBV28 with TRBJ1-4, with TRBD1 identical over 8 bases. CDR3 size: 14 residues. The J segment lost 6 bases and the V segment lost 6 bases, leaving 6 bases of the junction unmatched. Germline CDR1 MDHEN, CDR2 SYDVKM. DNA of the CDR3: TGTGCCAGCAGATCTACAGGGGGGGATGAAAAACTGTTTTTT. This codes for CASRSTGGDEKLFF.

The rearrangement links TRBV19 to TRBJ1-1; 7 bases map to TRBD1. CDR1 and CDR2 from the germline V gene are LNHDA and SQIVND (reference sequence). Trimming took 5 bases from V and 0 from J; bases not matched to a gene: 12. The CDR3 is made up of 17 amino acids. The CDR3, as DNA: TGTGCCAGTAGTGGGGGACAGTTGCGAATTTTGAACACTGAAGCTTTCTTT. It yields the protein CASSGGQLRILNTEAFF.

This rearrangement joins TRBV14 to TRBJ2-3; 13 bases match TRBD2. The CDR3 has 18 residues. Germline loops: CDR1 SGHDN, CDR2 FVKESK. Germline trimming cut 4 bases from V and 1 base from J; bases unmatched to any gene: 8. CDR3 protein: CASSLQGTSGEGTDTQYF. CDR3 sequence (DNA): TGTGCCAGCAGCCTACAAGGGACTAGCGGGGAGGGCACAGATACGCAGTATTTT.

The chain is built from TRBV20-1 and TRBJ1-4, with D possibly being TRBD1 (6 bases). V lost 5 bases, J lost 7 bases, and 14 bases lay in between. This CDR3 is built from 13 residues. The V gene's germline CDR1 is DFQATT and CDR2 SNEGSKA (reference sequence). The CDR3, as DNA: TGCAGTGCTGGTGTGGGGGCTAGTGAAAAACTGTTTTTT. Protein: CSAGVGASEKLFF.

The CDR3 here is CASSLPGTSGRVRDEQYF. In nucleotides, the CDR3 is TGTGCCAGCAGTCTACCCGGGACTAGCGGGAGGGTACGGGACGAGCAGTACTTC. The chain couples TRBV7-9 to TRBJ2-7; TRBD2 aligns across 16 bases. V lost 6 bases, J lost 5 bases, and 13 bases stayed unmatched. This CDR3 is 18 amino acids long. From germline, CDR1 is SEHNR and CDR2 FQNEAQ (reference sequence). The variable domain in full, completed from reference TRBV7-9 and TRBJ2-7, reads DTGVSQNPRHKITKRGQNVTFRCDPISEHNRLYWYRQTLGQGPEFLTYFQNEAQLEKSRLLSDRFSAERPKGSFSTLEIQRTEQGDSAMYLCASSLPGTSGRVRDEQYFGPGTRLTVT.

The chain employs TRBV29-1 and TRBJ2-1; possible D gene TRBD2, 5 bases. This CDR3 is built from 14 residues. The ends were cut back, 4 bases at V and 0 bases at J, with 10 bases in the middle. From germline, CDR1 is SQVTM and CDR2 ANQGSEA. CDR3 sequence reads: CSVADSSSYNEQFF. Written as DNA, the CDR3 is TGCAGCGTTGCGGACTCAAGCTCCTACAATGAGCAGTTCTTC.

J is TRBJ1-4 and V is TRBV19, with a possible D match to TRBD1 (5 bases). Per the germline V gene, CDR1 is LNHDA and CDR2 is SQIVND (reference sequence). V shed 7 bases and J shed 7 bases, with 13 bases lying between them. The CDR3 loop spans 13 amino acids. CDR3 nucleotide sequence: TGTGCCAGTAAGACAGAATATGGTGAAAAACTGTTTTTT. Its translation: CASKTEYGEKLFF.

V usage is TRBV7-2 and J usage is TRBJ1-5; D is unclear. Trimming shortened V by 6 bases and J by 2 bases, and 14 bases separated the two germline ends. The length of the CDR3 is 15 residues. The germline V gene encodes CDR1 SGHTA and CDR2 FQGNSA. The CDR3 DNA sequence: TGTGCCAGCAGTTTAAGCTCCTTGGGCAATCAGCCCCAGCATTTT. It translates to CASSLSSLGNQPQHF.

With respect to this clone: The sample holds other DNA sequences that translate to the same CDR3. The rearrangement uses TRBV19 and TRBJ2-2; possible D gene TRBD2, 5 bases. The CDR3 runs 16 residues. The germline V gene has CDR1 LNHDA and CDR2 SQIVND (reference sequence). Trimming shortened V by 3 bases and J by 0 bases, and 11 bases separated the two germline ends. The CDR3 nucleotides are TGTGCCAGTAGTATTTTAGGGAGTTCGAACACCGGGGAGCTGTTTTTT. Its protein is CASSILGSSNTGELFF.

The chain combines TRBV5-4 with TRBJ2-1; TRBD2 matches 8 bases. V trimming: 0 bases; J trimming: 4 bases; junction bases outside the gene matches: 3. The CDR3 contains 15 residues. The germline CDR1 and CDR2 sequences are SGHNT and YYREEE (reference sequence). The DNA of the CDR3 is TGTGCCAGCAGCTTGGCCGGGGGGGGATACAATGAGCAGTTCTTC. As protein: CASSLAGGGYNEQFF.

The chain uses TRBV10-2 and TRBJ2-6; unclear D gene. The length of the CDR3 is 13 residues. Germline V CDR1 and CDR2: WSHSY, SAAADI. V was shortened by 8 bases and J by 2 bases, with 7 bases between the two germline ends. Written as DNA, the CDR3 is TGCGCCAGCCGAGTTCCTGGGGCCAACGTCCTGACTTTC. Translation gives CASRVPGANVLTF.

The rearrangement links TRBV5-1 to TRBJ1-5; no clear D gene. The germline V gene has CDR1 SGHRS and CDR2 YFSETQ. V lost 1 base and J 4 bases, leaving 12 bases between the germline ends. The CDR3 is 15 amino acids. The CDR3 DNA is TGCGCCAGCAGCTTGTGGGGAGACGGGAATCAGCCCCAGCATTTT. Encoded protein: CASSLWGDGNQPQHF. The full variable domain, in which reference TRBV5-1 and TRBJ1-5 provide the parts outside the CDR3, is KAGVTQTPRYLIKTRGQQVTLSCSPISGHRSVSWYQQTPGQGLQFLFEYFSETQRNKGNFPGRFSGRQFSNSRSEMNVSTLELGDSALYLCASSLWGDGNQPQHFGDGTRLSIL.

The CDR3 DNA is TGTGCCAGCAGCTTTCGACAGGGCAATAATTCACCCCTCCACTTT. It encodes CASSFRQGNNSPLHF. The V gene is TRBV7-8, the J gene TRBJ1-6; 7 nucleotides line up with TRBD1. Per the germline V gene, CDR1 is SGHVS and CDR2 is FQNEAQ. This CDR3 is 15 amino acids long. V gave up 3 bases and J gave up 5 bases; unmatched junction bases: 4.

The V call is TRBV6-6, the J call TRBJ1-2, with a tentative D call TRBD1 (5 bases). This CDR3 region has 13 residues. V was trimmed by 9 bases and J by 8 bases, leaving 19 bases between them. Germline CDR1 MNHNY, CDR2 SVGAGI (reference sequence). Written as DNA, the CDR3 is TGTGCCAGTCGACTCGGGGGAGGCGGGGGCTACACCTTC. Its translation is CASRLGGGGGYTF.

This chain uses TRBV11-1 with TRBJ1-1; TRBD1 matches 8 bases. V shed 6 bases and J 4 bases; nucleotides not matched to a gene: 10. The CDR3 spans 15 residues. Germline CDR1 reads SGHAT; CDR2 reads FQDESV (reference sequence). CDR3 sequence (DNA): TGTGCCAGCAGACGTTTAGCTACAGGGGGCACTGAAGCTTTCTTT. Translating gives CASRRLATGGTEAFF.